The source of this TCR beta chain is a study of CD8 T cells in ankylosing spondylitis. A few counts support this clonotype. Its antigen is unknown. Study-level points and caveats: Seemingly distinctive of ankylosing spondylitis blood was a TCR beta motif formed by eight highly homologous variants.

CDR3 length: 14 residues. Trimming took off 1 base at V and 3 bases at J, with 10 bases between the two ends. TCRdb itself ran the 5' RACE reads through MiXCR, one entry per CDR3 protein. There are 700,000 to 850,000 distinct CDR3 sequences in the sample; approximately 12% occur only once, and under 0.6% lies in the top ten. Sequencing was done on a sample of blood, either unsorted or a sorted T cell fraction (not recorded which). This sequence joins TRBV12-3 or TRBV12-4 and TRBJ2-7; D is unclear. This sequence originates from a male donor with ankylosing spondylitis. CDR3 DNA sequence: TGTGCCAGCAGTTTAGGCGGAGTCATCTACGAGCAGTACTTC. Protein sequence: CASSLGGVIYEQYF.